This TCR beta chain was identified during a study of blood T cell repertoires in COVID-19. This clone was seen only a few times. Data came from immunoSEQ multiplex PCR; TCRdb stores just in-frame clones and leaves some out. The sample contains some 60,000 clones, roughly 71% of which appear only once. Sequenced material: peripheral blood. This clonotype was obtained from a human donor in a cohort sampled during active COVID-19.

CDR3 residues: CSAGNTDTQYF. CDR3 coding DNA: TGCAGTGCCGGGAACACAGATACGCAGTATTTT. The chain has TRBV20-1 and TRBJ2-3; the D gene is possibly TRBD2 (5 bases). Trimming cost V 6 bases and J 2 bases, with 6 bases left between them. The CDR3 contains 11 residues. Germline V gives CDR1 DFQATT, CDR2 SNEGSKA (reference sequence).